The entry below describes one T cell receptor beta chain. The antigen remains unidentified. The sample originates from a study of T-cell memory formation after mild COVID-19. At the level of the study: Each donor largely had its own TCR clusters.

The length of the CDR3 is 17 residues. J gave up 7 bases and V 3 bases, and 11 bases lay outside the gene matches. Germline V gene data show CDR1 as SGHNT and CDR2 as YENEEA. 5'RACE primed at constant segments yielded TCR alpha and TCR beta cDNA libraries bearing sample barcodes and UMIs. Each CDR3 protein is one row after TCRdb ran MiXCR on the 5' RACE reads. The sample lists about 560,000 distinct CDR3 sequences; 15% to 20% were seen once. The study, taken as a whole, reports: Pre-infection memory held some responding clones, suggesting pre-existing cross-reactive T cells responded. Balance between CD4 and CD8 was seen in clones contracting day 15 to 85, and a CD4+ lean was seen in later expanders.

The chain is built from TRBV11-3 and TRBJ2-1; 11 bases are shared with TRBD2. The sequenced material came from PBMCs or a T cell subset sorted from them (not recorded which). This sequence was found in an adult woman who had mild COVID-19 (a few samples of this study predate the infection). Cell type and time point are not known. CDR3 sequence: CASSFLANSGRGNEQFF. The CDR3 DNA reads TGTGCCAGCAGCTTCTTGGCGAATAGCGGGAGGGGAAATGAGCAGTTCTTC.